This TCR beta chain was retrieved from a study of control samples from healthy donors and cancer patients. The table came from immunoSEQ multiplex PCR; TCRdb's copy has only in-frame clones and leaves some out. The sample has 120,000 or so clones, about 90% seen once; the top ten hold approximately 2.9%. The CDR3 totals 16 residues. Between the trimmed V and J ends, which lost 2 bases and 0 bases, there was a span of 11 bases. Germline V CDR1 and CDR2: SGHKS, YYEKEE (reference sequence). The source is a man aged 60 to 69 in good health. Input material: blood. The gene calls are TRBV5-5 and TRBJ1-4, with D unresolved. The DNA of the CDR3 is TGTGCCAGCAGCTTAGGAAGGGTGGCAACTAATGAAAAACTGTTTTTT. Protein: CASSLGRVATNEKLFF.